This T cell receptor beta chain derives from a study of T cell changes during pregnancy in multiple sclerosis. Assay used: immunoSEQ multiplex PCR; TCRdb lists only in-frame clones, some missing. The table records around 69,000 clones, 85% to 95% of them present only once. V was trimmed by 4 bases and J by 4 bases, leaving 15 bases between them. This CDR3 is 14 amino acids long. The germline gives CDR1 SGHDT, CDR2 YYEEEE. The receptor's source is a female donor with multiple sclerosis, enrolled in a pregnancy study. The chain is built from TRBV5-6 and TRBJ2-7, with a weak D call TRBD2 (5 bases). The source was peripheral blood, collected in the third trimester of pregnancy. CDR3 nucleotide sequence: TGTGCCAGCAGCCGTGGGGAGATGAGATACGAGCAGTACTTC. Residues: CASSRGEMRYEQYF.